This T cell receptor beta chain emerged from a study of T cell changes during pregnancy in multiple sclerosis. Repertoires were generated with immunoSEQ multiplex PCR, while TCRdb's copy carries only in-frame clones and drops some. The sample has about 40,000 clones, 93% seen once. The sample consisted of CD4+ T cells from peripheral blood mononuclear cells, taken in the first trimester of pregnancy. This TCR was sampled from a female donor with multiple sclerosis, enrolled in a pregnancy study.

CDR3 sequence reads: CATSRDWGGSVQYF. CDR3 DNA sequence: TGTGCCACCAGCAGAGATTGGGGGGGCTCGGTGCAGTACTTC. The chain uses TRBV15 and TRBJ2-7, with a weak D call TRBD2 (7 bases). Trimming took off 0 bases at V and 9 bases at J, with 15 bases between the two ends. The CDR3 is 14 residues long. Germline CDR1 and CDR2: LNHNV and YYDKDF (reference sequence).